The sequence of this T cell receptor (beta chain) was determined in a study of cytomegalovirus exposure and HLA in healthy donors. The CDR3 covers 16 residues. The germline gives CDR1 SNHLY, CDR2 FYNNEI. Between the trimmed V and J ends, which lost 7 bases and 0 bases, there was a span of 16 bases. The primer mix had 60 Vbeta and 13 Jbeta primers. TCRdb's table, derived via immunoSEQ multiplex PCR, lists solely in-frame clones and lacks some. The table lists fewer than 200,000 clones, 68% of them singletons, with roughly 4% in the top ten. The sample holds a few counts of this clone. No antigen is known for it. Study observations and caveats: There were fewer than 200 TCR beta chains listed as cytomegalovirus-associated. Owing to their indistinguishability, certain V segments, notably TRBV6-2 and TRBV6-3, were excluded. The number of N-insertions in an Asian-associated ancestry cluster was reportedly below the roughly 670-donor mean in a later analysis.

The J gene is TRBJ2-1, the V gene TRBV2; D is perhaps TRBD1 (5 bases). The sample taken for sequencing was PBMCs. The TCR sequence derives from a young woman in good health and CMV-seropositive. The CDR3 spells CASTLWGLSSYNEQFF. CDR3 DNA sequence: TGTGCCAGCACCCTCTGGGGCCTAAGCTCCTACAATGAGCAGTTCTTC. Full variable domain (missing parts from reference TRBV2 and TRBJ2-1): EPEVTQTPSHQVTQMGQEVILRCVPISNHLYFYWYRQILGQKVEFLVSFYNNEISEKSEIFDDQFSVERPDGSNFTLKIRSTKLEDSAMYFCASTLWGLSSYNEQFFGPGTRLTVL.